The rows below give T cell receptor beta chains drawn from one sample of a study of identical twins. MiXCR, run by TCRdb on the 5' RACE reads, gives a single entry per CDR3 protein. Among approximately 490,000 distinct CDR3 sequences listed, about a fifth were seen once. This sample also appeared in a second study, on yellow fever vaccine responses in identical twins.

Sequenced: CD4+ T cells sorted from blood. The receptors stem from a woman aged 18-30 years in good health. The CDR3 runs from the conserved cysteine through the conserved F or W. A D gene is named only where the DNA matches it firmly. Clone size is stated in some rows and not others, as once, few, many or a class when expanded.

j_call,d_call,clone_size,v_call,cdr3_aa,cdr3_nt
TRBJ2-1,TRBD2,-,TRBV27,CASTPSGRAYEQFF,TGTGCCAGCACCCCAAGCGGGAGGGCTTATGAGCAGTTCTTC
TRBJ1-6,-,few,TRBV5-1,CASSSDASYNSPLHF,TGCGCCAGCAGCTCGGACGCCTCCTATAATTCACCCCTCCACTTT
TRBJ2-3,-,-,TRBV5-1,CASLSGSTDTQYF,TGCGCCAGCTTAAGCGGGAGCACAGATACGCAGTATTTT
TRBJ2-4,-,few,TRBV10-3,CAISEMATKAKNIQYF,TGTGCCATCAGTGAGATGGCAACCAAAGCCAAAAACATTCAGTACTTC
TRBJ2-3,TRBD2,few,TRBV11-1,CASSLALSGRAGSTDTQYF,TGTGCCAGCAGCTTAGCGCTAAGCGGGAGGGCCGGAAGCACAGATACGCAGTATTTT
TRBJ2-2,-,-,TRBV10-3,CAISDWVGTGELFF,TGTGCCATCAGTGATTGGGTTGGCACCGGGGAGCTGTTTTTT
TRBJ1-2,-,many,TRBV12-3/TRBV12-4,CASSFTAQVVNGYTF,TGTGCCAGCAGTTTCACCGCCCAAGTCGTAAATGGCTACACCTTC
TRBJ1-1,-,few,TRBV12-3/TRBV12-4,CASSLKGQTLNTEAFF,TGTGCCAGCAGTTTAAAAGGACAGACCTTGAACACTGAAGCTTTCTTT
TRBJ2-1,TRBD1,few,TRBV28,CASSLRQGNLNEQFF,TGTGCCAGCAGTTTGAGACAGGGTAACCTCAATGAGCAGTTCTTC
TRBJ2-1,-,-,TRBV24-1,CATSDLQFANNEQFF,TGTGCCACCAGTGATTTGCAGTTCGCCAACAATGAGCAGTTCTTC
TRBJ2-3,TRBD2,-,TRBV6-5,CASSYSGGRGRGDTQYF,TGTGCCAGCAGTTACTCAGGCGGGAGGGGCCGCGGCGATACGCAGTATTTT
TRBJ2-3,-,few,TRBV28,CASSPAPTFTSTDTQYF,TGTGCCAGCAGTCCCGCTCCGACCTTTACTAGCACAGATACGCAGTATTTT
TRBJ2-3,-,-,TRBV20-1,CSARDQGRTDTQYF,TGCAGTGCTAGAGATCAGGGGCGCACAGATACGCAGTATTTT
TRBJ2-5,-,-,TRBV4-2,CASSQDEGFGETQYF,TGTGCCAGCAGCCAAGATGAGGGGTTCGGGGAGACCCAGTACTTC
TRBJ2-3,TRBD1,-,TRBV5-1,CASRPDRDLLTTDTQYF,TGCGCCAGCCGGCCTGACAGGGACCTATTAACCACAGATACGCAGTATTTT
TRBJ2-3,TRBD2,-,TRBV10-3,CAISESNSGVVIDTQYF,TGTGCCATCAGTGAGTCCAATAGCGGGGTGGTGATAGATACGCAGTATTTT
TRBJ1-4,-,few,TRBV20-1,CSATRVGEKLFF,TGCAGTGCCACCCGGGTGGGGGAAAAACTGTTTTTT
TRBJ1-1,-,-,TRBV2,CASSVSYRNTEAFF,TGTGCCAGCAGTGTAAGTTACCGGAACACTGAAGCTTTCTTT
TRBJ1-2,TRBD1,few,TRBV7-9,CASSLEGQLVGYGYTF,TGTGCCAGCAGCTTAGAGGGACAGCTTGTTGGCTATGGCTACACCTTC
TRBJ2-2,-,few,TRBV4-1,CASSQVSLNTGELFF,TGCGCCAGCAGCCAAGTCAGTTTAAACACCGGGGAGCTGTTTTTT
TRBJ2-2,TRBD2,-,TRBV29-1,CSVGTSVGTGELFF,TGCAGCGTCGGGACTAGCGTGGGCACCGGGGAGCTGTTTTTT
TRBJ1-1,TRBD1,-,TRBV3-1,CASRPGGAGVNTEAFF,TGTGCCAGCAGGCCAGGGGGCGCAGGGGTGAACACTGAAGCTTTCTTT
TRBJ2-2,TRBD2,-,TRBV5-1,CASSLGLAITGELFF,TGCGCCAGCAGCTTGGGACTAGCGATCACCGGGGAGCTGTTTTTT